The T cell receptor (beta chain) under discussion was sequenced for a study of cytomegalovirus exposure and HLA in healthy donors (dated by TCRdb to the late 2010s). About the full investigation: According to a later analysis, one platform produced both the 120 validation repertoires and the 720 or so repertoires of the first cohort. To predict cytomegalovirus infection status, the study brought together high-throughput TCR immunosequencing, statistical association of individual TCRs with disease status, and machine learning. The study was designed to test whether signatures of past pathogen exposure could be identified by cataloging public T cell receptors. In addition to the first cohort of roughly 700 subjects, a separate validation cohort of 100 to 150 different subjects was used.

The CDR3 spans 18 residues, from the cysteine through the phenylalanine. Solely the CDR3 DNA is kept, with 54 bases framed from the first base. The germline V gene sets CDR1 to SGHAT and CDR2 to FQNNGV. Trimming costs V 5 bases and J 1 base, and their ends lie 24 bases apart. General study outcomes and caveats: In a later analysis, TCRs clustered in the first cohort were found to also tend to co-occur in the roughly 120 validation repertoires, with 85% to 95% of cluster scores above 0. Most TCR sequences were seen in very few donors, while some public TCRs were found in many individuals. According to the authors, the approach could potentially be generalized to other disease states and immunological phenotypes. The classifier was reported to diagnose cytomegalovirus status with high specificity and sensitivity in both the original and validation cohorts. The validation cohort had no HLA typing available for a later analysis, so co-occurrence within that cohort was assessed over all 120 or so repertoires. A total of fewer than 200 TCR beta chains were listed by the study as associated with cytomegalovirus. A few of the identified cytomegalovirus-associated TCR beta chains were confirmed in vitro to be specific for cytomegalovirus antigens.

The donors belonged to the validation cohort of over a hundred subjects, which was separate from the approximately 610-subject first cohort. Library preparation used the immunoSEQ multiplex PCR assay. In the paper's pipeline: A statistical classification framework was developed to diagnose cytomegalovirus status using the catalog of TCR beta chain sequences. TCRdb re-hosts the immuneACCESS table, in-frame sequences only. Its copies lack some clones; in the studies checked, an unresolved V gene accounts for under half of them, and the cause for the rest is not known. D and trimming were read from the DNA, whereas the V and J calls and clone size are those reported in that table. The sample table records 260,000 or so clones; 70% to 90% of these occur just once. 0.92% of the sample goes to the ten largest clones. A remark on this clone: It has no known antigen specificity. Base qualities are not recorded, but no much larger clone differs from it by a single base.

This TCR came from a woman under 30 in good health and CMV-seronegative. This chain is built from TRBV11-2 and TRBJ2-7; a tentative D call is TRBD1 (5 bases match). Sequencing input: PBMCs. The DNA reads TGTGCCAGCAGCGCGTTTCTCTCAGGGATTGGGGCGTCCTACGAGCAGTACTTC. Translated, it gives CASSAFLSGIGASYEQYF.